Listed here is a single TCR beta chain. This specimen belongs to a study of brain T cells in children with intractable seizures. The sequenced cases were selected for having the highest brain T cell transcript signatures. Pre-surgery treatment included at least one anti-epileptic drug. Produced via immunoSEQ multiplex PCR; TCRdb's table is partial and in-frame only. This table has about 80,000 clones, about 90% appearing once. CDR1 and CDR2 from the germline V gene are SGHKS and YYEKEE (reference sequence). V trimming: 6 bases; J trimming: 10 bases; junction bases outside the gene matches: 6. This CDR3 has 13 residues.

The specimen comprised peripheral blood, sampled at surgery. This sequence joins TRBV5-5 and TRBJ1-6; 8 bases map to TRBD1. The clonotype was recovered from a girl under 10 years old with Rasmussen encephalitis and intractable seizures. In DNA form, the CDR3 reads TGTGCCAGCAAGGACAGGGTAGGCTCACCCCTCCACTTT. Protein sequence: CASKDRVGSPLHF.